This T cell receptor (beta chain) stems from a study of identical twins. The germline CDR1 and CDR2 sequences are SEHNR and FQNEAQ (reference sequence). The CDR3 loop spans 15 amino acids. V trimming: 5 bases; J trimming: 2 bases; junction bases outside the gene matches: 7. TCRdb itself ran the 5' RACE reads through MiXCR, one entry per CDR3 protein. The sample yields 1.5 million to 2 million distinct CDR3 sequences, around 33% seen once. Every donor was a healthy Caucasian. This chain uses TRBV7-9 with TRBJ1-2; 8 bases agree with TRBD1. Material: cord blood. The source of this sequence is a newborn girl in good health. This CDR3 is CASSEYRGSNYGYTF. CDR3 DNA: TGTGCCAGCAGCGAATACAGGGGGTCAAACTATGGCTACACCTTC.